Reported below is one TCR beta chain. The antigen is unknown. Per germline, CDR1 SGHVS and CDR2 FNYEAQ. Trimming took 5 bases from V and 5 from J, leaving 7 bases between them. The CDR3 contains 12 residues. The data originate from a study of cytomegalovirus exposure and HLA in healthy donors. Donors consisted of healthy bone marrow donors. Unrecorded immune exposure was likely among donors, who were nominally healthy when sampled. A multiplex PCR was run with 60 Vbeta primers and 13 Jbeta primers. The method was immunoSEQ multiplex PCR; TCRdb's version includes in-frame clones alone and lacks a portion of them. This table holds about 200,000 clones, about 70% found once. General study findings and limits: Cytomegalovirus-associated TCR beta chains were listed, numbering 164.

This chain links TRBV7-6 with TRBJ2-1, with unresolved D. The origin of this receptor is a man aged 40-55 years in good health and CMV-seropositive. Sequenced: PBMCs. The CDR3 is CASSIDNNEQFF. The CDR3 DNA reads TGTGCCAGCAGCATTGACAACAATGAGCAGTTCTTC.